Listed here is a single TCR beta chain. The antigen is undetermined. The donors were part of the validation cohort, which consisted of roughly 110 subjects and was separate from the first cohort of about 720 subjects. The data belong to a study of cytomegalovirus exposure and HLA in healthy donors. Overall study results and limits: Cytomegalovirus status, reportedly, was diagnosed with high specificity and sensitivity by the classifier. Rare TCR sequences predominated, though certain public TCRs were found in many donors. A few CMV-associated chains proved CMV antigen-specific in vitro.

Germline V CDR1 and CDR2: GTSNPN, SVGIG (reference sequence). V was shortened by 6 bases and J by 1 base, with 7 bases between the two germline ends. CDR3 size: 12 residues. Profiling relied on immunoSEQ multiplex PCR, and the TCRdb table lists in-frame clones only, not all of them. The data contain around 190,000 clones, roughly three quarters of them seen just once; the ten biggest clones take up 0.95% to 1.5%. The sequenced sample was PBMCs. The source is a woman aged 25 to 39 in good health and CMV-seronegative. The gene calls are TRBV30 and TRBJ1-3, with a weak D call TRBD1 (6 bases). The CDR3 spells CACRGSGNTIYF. CDR3 DNA sequence: TGTGCCTGCAGGGGTTCTGGAAACACCATATATTTT.